This TCR beta chain was identified in a study of T cells in Graves' hyperthyroidism and ophthalmopathy. About the research overall: Staff took peripheral blood when the initial diagnosis was made, before any treatment began.

Amplification of TCR beta CDR3 regions used RNA as the template. The HTBI primer set drove a first-round RT-PCR of the TCR CDR3. TCRdb fed the multiplex PCR reads into MiXCR, producing one record per CDR3 protein. The data hold under 400,000 distinct CDR3 sequences, with about a sixth observed a single time. This clonotype was counted many times. Its antigen is currently unknown. General study findings and limits: Model output signaled ophthalmopathy a median about seven months ahead of onset.

The receptor's source is a woman aged 40-49 years with Graves' ophthalmopathy. The sample was blood.

The CDR3 nucleotides read TGTGCCAGCAGCGGGCTGTTCCCAGCGGGACTCTACGAGCAGTACTTC. Protein: CASSGLFPAGLYEQYF. This chain links TRBV11-1 with TRBJ2-7, with 7 bases aligning to TRBD2. J gave up 3 bases and V 5 bases, and 13 bases lay outside the gene matches. The V gene's germline CDR1 is SGHAT and CDR2 FQDESV (reference sequence). The CDR3 is 16 residues long.